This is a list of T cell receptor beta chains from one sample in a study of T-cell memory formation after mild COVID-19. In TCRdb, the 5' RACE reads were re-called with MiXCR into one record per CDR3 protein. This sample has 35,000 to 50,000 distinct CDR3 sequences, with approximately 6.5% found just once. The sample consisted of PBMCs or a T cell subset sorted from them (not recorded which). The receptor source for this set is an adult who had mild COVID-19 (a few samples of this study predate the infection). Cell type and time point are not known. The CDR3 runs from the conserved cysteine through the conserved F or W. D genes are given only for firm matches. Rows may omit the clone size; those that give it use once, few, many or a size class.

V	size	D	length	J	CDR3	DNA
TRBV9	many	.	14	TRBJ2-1	CASSVATNRNEQFF	TGTGCCAGCAGCGTAGCTACCAACCGCAATGAGCAGTTCTTC
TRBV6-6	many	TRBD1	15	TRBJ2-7	CASRSPGQGLYEQYF	TGTGCCAGCAGGTCTCCGGGACAGGGGCTCTACGAGCAGTACTTC
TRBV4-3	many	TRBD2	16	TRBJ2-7	CASSQGTSGGSYEQYF	TGCGCCAGCAGCCAAGGGACTAGCGGGGGATCCTACGAGCAGTACTTC
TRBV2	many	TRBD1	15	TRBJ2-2	CASSVEGAHTGELFF	TGTGCCAGCAGTGTTGAGGGGGCCCACACCGGGGAGCTGTTTTTT
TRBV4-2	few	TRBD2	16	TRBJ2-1	CASSQDRASGYNEQFF	TGTGCCAGCAGCCAAGATCGGGCTAGCGGGTACAATGAGCAGTTCTTC
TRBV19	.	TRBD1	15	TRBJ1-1	CASSTRTGTNTEAFF	TGTGCCAGTAGTACCCGGACAGGGACTAACACTGAAGCTTTCTTT
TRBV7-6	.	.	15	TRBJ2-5	CASSTGFSTQENQYF	TGTGCCAGCAGCACTGGGTTCAGCACTCAAGAGAACCAGTACTTC
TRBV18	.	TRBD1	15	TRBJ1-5	CASSPQGATNQPQHF	TGTGCCAGCTCACCCCAGGGGGCTACGAATCAGCCCCAGCATTTT
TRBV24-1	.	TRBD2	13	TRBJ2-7	CATSPGLAYEQYF	TGTGCCACCAGTCCGGGACTAGCCTACGAGCAGTACTTC
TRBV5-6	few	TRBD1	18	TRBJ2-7	CASSLVTWDRLNSYEQYF	TGTGCCAGCAGCTTGGTGACATGGGACAGACTTAACTCCTACGAGCAGTACTTC
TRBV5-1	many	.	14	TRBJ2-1	CASSFGGGYNEQFF	TGCGCCAGCAGCTTTGGGGGAGGCTACAATGAGCAGTTCTTC
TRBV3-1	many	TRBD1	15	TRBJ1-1	CASSPSVGGMTEAFF	TGTGCCAGCAGCCCCTCAGTAGGGGGCATGACTGAAGCTTTCTTT
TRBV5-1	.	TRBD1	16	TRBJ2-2	CASSSRDRVFTGELFF	TGCGCCAGCAGCTCCCGGGACAGAGTCTTCACCGGGGAGCTGTTTTTT
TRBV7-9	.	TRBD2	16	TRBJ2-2	CASSPGLAGNTGELFF	TGTGCCAGCAGCCCGGGACTAGCGGGGAACACCGGGGAGCTGTTTTTT
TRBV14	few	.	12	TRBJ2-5	CASSPPLGTQYF	TGTGCCAGCAGCCCTCCCCTGGGAACCCAGTACTTC
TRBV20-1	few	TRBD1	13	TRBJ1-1	CSARTGGNTEAFF	TGCAGTGCTAGAACAGGGGGGAACACTGAAGCTTTCTTT
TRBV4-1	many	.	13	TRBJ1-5	CASSQDGNQPQHF	TGCGCCAGCAGCCAAGACGGGAATCAGCCCCAGCATTTT
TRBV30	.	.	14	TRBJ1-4	CAWSVLPTPEKLFF	TGTGCCTGGAGTGTACTGCCGACACCGGAAAAACTGTTTTTT
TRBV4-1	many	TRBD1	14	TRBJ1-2	CASSPPGQGHGYTF	TGCGCCAGCAGCCCCCCGGGACAGGGACATGGCTACACCTTC
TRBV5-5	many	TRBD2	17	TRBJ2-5	CASSLDFSGGPRETQYF	TGTGCCAGCAGCTTGGATTTTAGCGGGGGGCCGAGGGAGACCCAGTACTTC
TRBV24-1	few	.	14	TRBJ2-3	CATSDYSSTDTQYF	TGTGCCACCAGTGATTACTCTAGCACAGATACGCAGTATTTT
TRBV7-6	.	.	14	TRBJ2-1	CASSLVGRRNEQFF	TGTGCCAGCAGCTTAGTTGGCAGACGCAATGAGCAGTTCTTC
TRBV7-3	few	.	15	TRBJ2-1	CASSASSSTYDEQFF	TGTGCCAGCAGCGCATCTAGCAGTACCTACGATGAGCAGTTCTTC
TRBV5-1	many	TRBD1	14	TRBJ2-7	CASSSPGQGSEQYF	TGCGCCAGCAGCTCTCCGGGACAGGGAAGCGAGCAGTACTTC
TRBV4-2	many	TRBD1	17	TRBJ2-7	CASSQGLLDRGSYEQYF	TGTGCCAGCAGCCAAGGGTTGCTTGACAGGGGCTCCTACGAGCAGTACTTC
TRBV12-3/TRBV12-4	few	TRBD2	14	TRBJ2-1	CASSFSGSNDEQFF	TGTGCCAGCAGCTTTAGCGGGTCCAACGATGAGCAGTTCTTC
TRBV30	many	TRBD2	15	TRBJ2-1	CAWSVWAGVYNEQFF	TGTGCCTGGAGTGTCTGGGCGGGAGTCTACAATGAGCAGTTCTTC
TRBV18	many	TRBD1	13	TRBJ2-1	CASSPTGGNEQFF	TGTGCCAGCTCACCGACAGGGGGCAATGAGCAGTTCTTC
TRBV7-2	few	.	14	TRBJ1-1	CASRPGTKNTEAFF	TGTGCCAGCAGACCTGGGACAAAGAACACTGAAGCTTTCTTT
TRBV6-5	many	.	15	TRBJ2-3	CASSSRNRATDTQYF	TGTGCCAGCAGTTCCCGGAACAGGGCCACAGATACGCAGTATTTT
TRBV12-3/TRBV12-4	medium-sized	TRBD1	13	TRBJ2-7	CASSSRDSYEQYF	TGTGCCAGCAGTTCCCGGGACAGCTACGAGCAGTACTTC
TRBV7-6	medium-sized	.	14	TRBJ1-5	CASSAGGLGQPQHF	TGTGCCAGCAGCGCGGGCGGTCTCGGTCAGCCCCAGCATTTT
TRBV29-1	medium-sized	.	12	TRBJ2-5	CSVGAPEGTQYF	TGCAGCGTTGGGGCCCCAGAGGGGACCCAGTACTTC
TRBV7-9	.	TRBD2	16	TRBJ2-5	CASSLGTSGGQETQYF	TGTGCCAGCAGCTTAGGGACTAGCGGGGGCCAAGAGACCCAGTACTTC
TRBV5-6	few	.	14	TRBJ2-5	CASSAGVGFGTQYF	TGTGCCAGCAGCGCCGGCGTGGGGTTTGGGACCCAGTACTTC
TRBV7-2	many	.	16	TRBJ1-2	CASSATGTRRGNGYTF	TGTGCCAGCAGCGCGACCGGGACAAGGCGTGGTAATGGCTACACCTTC
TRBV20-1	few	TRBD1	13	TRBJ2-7	CSARKDRRYEQYF	TGCAGTGCTAGAAAGGACAGGCGATACGAGCAGTACTTC
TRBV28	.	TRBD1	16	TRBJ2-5	CASSSSLGTGEETQYF	TGTGCCAGCAGTTCCTCACTAGGGACAGGCGAAGAGACCCAGTACTTC
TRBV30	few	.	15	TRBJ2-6	CAWSYGGSGANVLTF	TGTGCCTGGAGTTATGGGGGGTCTGGGGCCAACGTCCTGACTTTC
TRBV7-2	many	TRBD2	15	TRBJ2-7	CASSLSSGAPYEQYF	TGTGCCAGCAGCTTGAGTAGCGGGGCCCCCTACGAGCAGTACTTC